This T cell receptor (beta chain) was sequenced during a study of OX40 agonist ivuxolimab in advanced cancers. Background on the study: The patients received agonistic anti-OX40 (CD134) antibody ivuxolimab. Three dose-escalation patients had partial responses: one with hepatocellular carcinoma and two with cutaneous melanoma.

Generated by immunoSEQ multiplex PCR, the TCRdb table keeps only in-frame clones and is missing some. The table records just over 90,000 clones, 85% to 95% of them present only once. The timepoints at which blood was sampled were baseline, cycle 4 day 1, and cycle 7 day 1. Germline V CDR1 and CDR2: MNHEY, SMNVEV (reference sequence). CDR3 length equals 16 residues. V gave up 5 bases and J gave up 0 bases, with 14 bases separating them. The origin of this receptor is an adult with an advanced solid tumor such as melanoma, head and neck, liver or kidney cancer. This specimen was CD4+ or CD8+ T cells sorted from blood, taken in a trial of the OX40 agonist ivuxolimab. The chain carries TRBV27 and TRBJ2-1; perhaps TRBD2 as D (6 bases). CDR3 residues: CASSPGLATSYNEQFF. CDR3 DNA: TGTGCCAGCAGTCCGGGGCTAGCGACCTCCTACAATGAGCAGTTCTTC.